This entry lists 10 T cell receptor beta chains sequenced from one sample in a study of T cells in tuberculosis. Clones were read by immunoSEQ multiplex PCR, and TCRdb kept only the in-frame ones, dropping some. The data hold more than 20,000 clones, with 80% to 90% observed a single time. What was sequenced was PBMCs. The receptors stem from a donor aged 5-35 years with latent tuberculosis or without tuberculosis infection.

The V and J genes are TRBV5-1 and TRBJ2-6; D perhaps matches TRBD1 (5 bases). V was pared by 0 bases and J by 3 bases, with 7 bases between. CDR1 SGHRS and CDR2 YFSETQ come from the germline V gene. The length of the CDR3 is 15 residues. For the CDR3, the DNA is TGCGCCAGCAGCTTGGCCCAGGGTGGGGCCAACGTCCTGACTTTC. This gives the protein CASSLAQGGANVLTF.

This rearrangement joins TRBV6-1 to TRBJ2-6; tentatively, D is TRBD1 (6 bases). This CDR3 contains 14 residues. CDR1 MNHNS and CDR2 SASEGT come from the germline V gene. Trimming removed 8 bases at V and 4 bases at J, with 12 bases between. CDR3 DNA: TGTGCCAGCTCACAGGGCGGCGGGGCCAACGTCCTGACTTTC. This sequence encodes CASSQGGGANVLTF.

The V call is TRBV6-1, the J call TRBJ2-3; TRBD2 aligns across 12 bases. The ends lost 4 bases at V and 0 bases at J; junction bases unmatched: 8. CDR1 and CDR2 from the germline V gene are MNHNS and SASEGT. This CDR3 spans 18 amino acids. CDR3 residues: CASSVTSGGLTSTDTQYF. The DNA for the CDR3 is TGTGCCAGCAGTGTGACTAGCGGGGGATTAACTAGCACAGATACGCAGTATTTT.

The gene calls are TRBV4-1 and TRBJ2-7; 10 bases fit TRBD2. Losses at the gene ends were 6 bases for V and 2 bases for J; bases not matched to a gene: 4. This CDR3 contains 14 residues. Germline V gene sequence: CDR1 MGHRA, CDR2 YSYEKL. Written as DNA, the CDR3 is TGCGCCAGCAGGGCAAGCGGGGGGGCCTACGAGCAGTACTTC. The encoded protein is CASRASGGAYEQYF.

This chain joins TRBV11-2 and TRBJ1-1; D may be TRBD1 (5 bases). V was clipped by 5 bases and J by 0 bases, with 13 bases between them. CDR1 and CDR2 (germline): SGHAT, FQNNGV. The CDR3 extends over 15 amino acids. Here the CDR3 reads CASSPWGKMNTEAFF. CDR3 nucleotide sequence: TGTGCCAGCAGCCCCTGGGGCAAGATGAACACTGAAGCTTTCTTT.

The CDR3 nucleotides are TGTGCCAGCAGGTCAGGGTTCTCGGGCTATGGCTACACCTTC. Its translation is CASRSGFSGYGYTF. The chain couples TRBV5-6 to TRBJ1-2, with a tentative D call TRBD1 (5 bases). Germline loops: CDR1 SGHDT, CDR2 YYEEEE. This CDR3 is 14 amino acids long. Trimming took off 5 bases at V and 4 bases at J, with 15 bases between the two ends. The full variable domain, with the rest looked up from reference TRBV5-6 and TRBJ1-2, is DAGVTQSPTHLIKTRGQQVTLRCSPKSGHDTVSWYQQALGQGPQFIFQYYEEEERQRGNFPDRFSGHQFPNYSSELNVNALLLGDSALYLCASRSGFSGYGYTFGSGTRLTVV.

CDR3 sequence (DNA): TGTGCCACCAGCAGAGACGGCCTGGCGGCGACTGAAGCTTTCTTT. This encodes CATSRDGLAATEAFF. V gene TRBV15 combines with J gene TRBJ1-1; D not certain. Germline V gene data show CDR1 as LNHNV and CDR2 as YYDKDF (reference sequence). This CDR3 spans 15 amino acids. V shed 0 bases and J shed 5 bases, with 13 bases lying between them.

The CDR3 here is CASSDAGNYGYTF. CDR3 nucleotides: TGTGCCAGCAGTGACGCGGGGAACTATGGCTACACCTTC. V and J are TRBV6-1 and TRBJ1-2, with D unresolved. CDR1 and CDR2 from the germline V gene are MNHNS and SASEGT. The V gene lost 3 bases and the J gene lost 2 bases, with 7 bases spanning the gap. The CDR3 runs to 13 residues.

CDR3 nucleotides: TGTGCCAGCAGTGAACAGGGAGGCGGTGGAAACACCATATATTTT. It encodes CASSEQGGGGNTIYF. The J gene is TRBJ1-3, the V gene TRBV25-1; D possibly corresponds to TRBD1 (5 bases). The length of the CDR3 is 15 residues. Looked up from germline, CDR1 is MGHDK and CDR2 is SYGVNS. Trimming stripped 2 bases from V and 3 bases from J, with 11 bases between.

The chain recombines TRBV15 with TRBJ2-3, with D uncertain. V was cut by 0 bases and J by 4 bases, with 11 bases left in between. The CDR3 sequence is 15 residues long. CDR1 and CDR2 (germline): LNHNV, YYDKDF (reference sequence). CDR3: CATSRELAGSDTQYF. The CDR3 DNA sequence: TGTGCCACCAGCAGAGAGCTGGCTGGCTCAGATACGCAGTATTTT.